This section outlines one T cell receptor beta chain sequence together with its context. Each CDR3 protein is one row after TCRdb ran MiXCR on the reads. The table includes fewer than 300,000 distinct CDR3 sequences, roughly a quarter detected once. This entry comes from a study of T cell repertoires in cytomegalovirus infection. The CDR3 extends over 13 amino acids. V lost 0 bases and J lost 6, with 7 bases in between. Germline V CDR1 and CDR2: SGHDN, FVKESK. The chain links TRBV14 to TRBJ2-3; D is unresolved. The clonotype comes from a human donor in good health (CMV status not recorded). Some clones in this sample may be carry-over from other donors' samples. The sample consisted of PBMCs. The CDR3, as DNA: TGTGCCAGCAGCCAAGATCTGCGGGATACGCAGTATTTT. This codes for CASSQDLRDTQYF. The full variable domain, completed using reference TRBV14 and TRBJ2-3, is EAGVTQFPSHSVIEKGQTVTLRCDPISGHDNLYWYRRVMGKEIKFLLHFVKESKQDESGMPNNRFLAERTGGTYSTLKVQPAELEDSGVYFCASSQDLRDTQYFGPGTRLTVL.